This T cell receptor beta chain emerged from a study of blood T cell repertoires in COVID-19. Across the study: Researchers got acute and convalescent COVID-19 samples from the United States, Italy and Spain. Sources were T cells, B-cell-depleted T cells, or PBMCs; the material itself was cDNA or gDNA.

Original processing notes: Estimation of nucleated cell counts was performed using reference gene primer amplification. The protocol was immunoSEQ multiplex PCR, while the TCRdb copy is restricted to in-frame clones and leaves out a portion. V and J calls and clone size are as listed in that table; D and trimming were resolved from the DNA. Of fewer than 200,000 clones in the sample, 70% to 90% were seen once. Germline values: CDR1 MNHEY, CDR2 SMNVEV (reference sequence). The length of the CDR3 is 15 residues. J gave up 3 bases and V 5 bases, and 8 bases lay outside the gene matches. The sequenced sample consisted of peripheral blood. The TCR comes from a middle-aged man with acute or convalescent COVID-19. The V call is TRBV27, the J call TRBJ2-7, with 9 bases that match TRBD1. CDR3 sequence (DNA): TGTGCCAGCAGTCCGAATCGGGACAGGGACTACGAGCAGTACTTC. Its protein product is CASSPNRDRDYEQYF.